Presented here are 14 T cell receptor beta chains from one specimen sequenced in a study listed by TCRdb under 2016. Libraries were prepared through RT-PCR. The listed sequencing device is Illumina MiSeq. TCRdb reworked the public reads: Q25 trimming with fastp, MiXCR clone assembly, productive beta chains retained. Each entry is one CDR3 protein sequence, shown with its most common DNA and genes. This sample is represented by 550,000 to 750,000 distinct CDR3 sequences; about 14% of them were singletons. About 3.9% of the sample is in the top ten clones. Sequencing was carried out using memory CD4+ T cells from blood. Every receptor here comes from a female donor in good health, serving as a healthy control.

This clonotype was counted a few times. The rearrangement links TRBV6-1 to TRBJ1-1; tentatively, D is TRBD1 (5 bases). Germline CDR1 is MNHNS and CDR2 is SASEGT. CDR3 size: 13 residues. V was cut by 2 bases and J by 3 bases, with 7 bases left in between. The CDR3 bases are TGTGCCAGCAGTGAAAAAGGGGACACTGAAGCTTTCTTT. This sequence encodes CASSEKGDTEAFF.

This clonotype showed up just a few times. The chain employs TRBV20-1 and TRBJ1-1; the D is unclear. In germline, CDR1 is DFQATT, CDR2 SNEGSKA (reference sequence). CDR3 size: 14 residues. The ends were cut back, 7 bases at V and 0 bases at J, with 15 bases in the middle. The CDR3 DNA reads TGCAGTGTCCCGACCGAAGGTCTGAACACTGAAGCTTTCTTT. Protein product: CSVPTEGLNTEAFF.

This clonotype has a count of ten or more. The V and J genes are TRBV10-3 and TRBJ2-1, with unresolved D. The ends were cut back, 1 base at V and 6 bases at J, with 4 bases in the middle. The CDR3 loop spans 12 amino acids. Germline CDR1 ENHRY, CDR2 SYGVKD. The chain's CDR3 is CAISEWGNEQFF. The CDR3 nucleotides read TGTGCCATCAGTGAGTGGGGCAATGAGCAGTTCTTC.

The sample holds a few counts of this clonotype. The V gene is TRBV24-1, the J gene TRBJ2-5; 12 bases are shared with TRBD2. Germline values: CDR1 KGHDR, CDR2 SFDVKD. Trimming took 5 bases from V and 0 from J; bases not matched to a gene: 9. The CDR3 is made up of 18 amino acids. The CDR3 reads CATSGTPRTSGDQETQYF. The CDR3 DNA reads TGTGCCACCAGTGGTACCCCGCGGACTAGCGGGGACCAAGAGACCCAGTACTTC.

This clonotype has just a few counts. The rearrangement joins TRBV7-2 to TRBJ2-3; no clear D. V dropped 1 base and J dropped 6 bases, with 5 bases sitting between them. CDR3 length: 12 residues. Germline V gene lookup returns CDR1 SGHTA and CDR2 FQGNSA. In DNA, the CDR3 is TGTGCCAGCAGCTTAGTTTGGGATACGCAGTATTTT. This encodes CASSLVWDTQYF.

The chain couples TRBV7-6 to TRBJ1-5; D not certain. The CDR3 runs 16 residues. Germline V CDR1 and CDR2: SGHVS, FNYEAQ. V lost 5 bases and J lost 6, with 20 bases in between. CDR3 in DNA: TGTGCCAGCAGCCCCCGGGTAGGGTTGATTGCTCAGCCCCAGCATTTT. Translated: CASSPRVGLIAQPQHF.

In this sample, this clonotype turned up a few times. The gene calls are TRBV5-1 and TRBJ2-5, with TRBD1 matching 8 bases. V was clipped by 0 bases and J by 12 bases; unmatched bases: 7. The CDR3 has 13 residues. Germline V lookup: CDR1 SGHRS, CDR2 YFSETQ. The CDR3, as DNA: TGCGCCAGCAGCTTGGAGGTCAAGGACAGGGAGTACTTC. It encodes CASSLEVKDREYF.

This clonotype has only a few counts. V is TRBV7-3 and J is TRBJ1-1; no definite D call. This CDR3 region has 12 residues. Germline V lookup: CDR1 SGHTA, CDR2 FQGTGA. V shed 0 bases and J shed 7 bases, with 6 bases lying between them. The CDR3 sequence: CASSLTRVEAFF. CDR3 in DNA: TGTGCCAGCAGCTTAACAAGGGTTGAAGCTTTCTTT. The variable domain in full, completed from reference TRBV7-3 and TRBJ1-1, reads GAGVSQTPSNKVTEKGKYVELRCDPISGHTALYWYRQSLGQGPEFLIYFQGTGAADDSGLPNDRFFAVRPEGSVSTLKIQRTERGDSAVYLCASSLTRVEAFFGQGTRLTVV.

This clonotype occurred many times. The CDR3 region has the DNA TGCAGTGCTAGATACAGGGACACCAAAAACATTCAGTACTTC. Protein product: CSARYRDTKNIQYF. V is TRBV20-1 and J is TRBJ2-4; maybe TRBD1 (6 bases). Looked up from germline, CDR1 is DFQATT and CDR2 is SNEGSKA (reference sequence). The CDR3 is made up of 14 amino acids. V shed 2 bases and J shed 2 bases, with 10 bases lying between them.

The sample holds many counts of this clonotype. The chain is built from TRBV20-1 and TRBJ2-3; no clear D. From germline, CDR1 is DFQATT and CDR2 SNEGSKA (reference sequence). CDR3 length: 14 amino acids. The V end was cut by 4 bases, the J end by 2 bases, with 13 bases between. Written as DNA, the CDR3 is TGCAGTGCTAAAGATCCGGCTTCCACAGATACGCAGTATTTT. Protein sequence: CSAKDPASTDTQYF.

This clonotype was seen a few times. The rearrangement links TRBV5-1 to TRBJ2-1, with D possibly matching TRBD2 (6 bases). The V gene's germline CDR1 is SGHRS and CDR2 YFSETQ. Trimming pared 2 bases from V and 3 bases from J, leaving 9 bases between. CDR3 length: 14 residues. The CDR3 reads CASSLGTRYNEQFF. The CDR3 DNA is TGCGCCAGCAGCTTAGGGACTCGCTACAATGAGCAGTTCTTC.

This clonotype has only a few counts. The chain uses TRBV10-3 and TRBJ2-3; 8 nucleotides align to TRBD2. The germline V gene encodes CDR1 ENHRY and CDR2 SYGVKD. Trimming cost V 5 bases and J 1 base; bases outside gene matches: 2. The length of the CDR3 is 14 residues. The CDR3 region is CAISIAGRTDTQYF. CDR3 nucleotides: TGTGCCATCAGTATAGCGGGGCGCACAGATACGCAGTATTTT.

This chain connects TRBV29-1 to TRBJ2-5; a weak D match, TRBD2 (6 bases). V was pared by 7 bases and J by 5 bases, with 17 bases between. Germline CDR1 is SQVTM and CDR2 is ANQGSEA. The CDR3 covers 13 residues. The CDR3 bases are TGCAGCGGGCTGAGGAGGGCCAAGGAGACCCAGTACTTC. Its translation is CSGLRRAKETQYF.

V gene TRBV13 combines with J gene TRBJ2-7; D uncertain. In germline, CDR1 is PRHDT, CDR2 FYEKMQ (reference sequence). Trimming took 4 bases from V and 4 from J, leaving 11 bases between them. This CDR3 comprises 13 residues. The CDR3 bases are TGTGCCAGCAGCTCCTACGACCAGTACGAGCAGTACTTC. This gives the protein CASSSYDQYEQYF.